These T cell receptor beta chains were read from a single sample in a study of OX40 agonist ivuxolimab in advanced cancers. Assay: immunoSEQ multiplex PCR; the TCRdb copy retains only in-frame clones and omits some. The sample lists about 100,000 clones, approximately 90% occurring once. Sequencing used CD4+ or CD8+ T cells sorted from blood, obtained in a trial of the OX40 agonist ivuxolimab. These receptors were taken from an adult with an advanced solid tumor such as melanoma, head and neck, liver or kidney cancer. The CDR3 runs from the conserved cysteine through the conserved F or W. A D gene is named only where the DNA matches it firmly. Clone size is stated in some rows and not others, as once, few, many or a class when expanded.

size,D,J,V,CDR3,DNA
NA,NA,TRBJ1-5,TRBV19,CASRAPNQPQHF,TGTGCCAGTAGGGCGCCGAATCAGCCCCAGCATTTT
NA,TRBD2,TRBJ2-3,TRBV5-1,CASSILAGGLGSTDTQYF,TGCGCCAGCAGCATCCTAGCGGGAGGGCTGGGTAGCACAGATACGCAGTATTTT
NA,NA,TRBJ2-7,TRBV5-8,CASSRDYEQYF,TGTGCCAGCAGCAGGGACTACGAGCAGTACTTC
NA,TRBD1,TRBJ1-6,TRBV27,CASSFSDRGDNSPLHF,TGTGCCAGCAGTTTCTCGGACAGGGGGGATAATTCACCCCTCCACTTT
once,NA,TRBJ1-2,TRBV5-1,CASSLGYARGLSYGYTF,TGCGCCAGCAGCTTGGGGTACGCCAGGGGACTGAGCTATGGCTACACCTTC
few,TRBD1,TRBJ1-5,TRBV28,CASSLYGDRAGQPQHF,TGTGCCAGCAGTTTATACGGGGACAGGGCGGGTCAGCCCCAGCATTTT
NA,NA,TRBJ2-7,TRBV5-1,CASSLGSVYEQYF,TGCGCCAGCAGCTTGGGGAGCGTATACGAGCAGTACTTC
once,NA,TRBJ1-3,TRBV30,CAWRERAGNTIYF,TGTGCCTGGAGGGAACGGGCTGGAAACACCATATATTTT
NA,NA,TRBJ1-2,TRBV5-4,CASSLGGVDGYTF,TGTGCCAGCAGCTTGGGGGGGGTAGATGGCTACACCTTC
NA,NA,TRBJ1-1,TRBV5-1,CASSLGPTEAFF,TGCGCCAGCAGCTTAGGACCCACTGAAGCTTTCTTT
NA,NA,TRBJ2-1,TRBV28,CASSLTGSYNEQFF,TGTGCCAGCAGTTTGACAGGTTCCTACAATGAGCAGTTCTTC
NA,NA,TRBJ2-3,TRBV30,CAWSVPGPTDTQYF,TGTGCCTGGAGTGTACCCGGGCCCACAGATACGCAGTATTTT
NA,NA,TRBJ2-3,TRBV5-4,CASSAGTDTQYF,TGTGCCAGCAGCGCGGGCACAGATACGCAGTATTTT
NA,NA,TRBJ2-7,TRBV28,CASPPTLGLARRNEQYF,TGTGCCAGCCCACCTACCCTGGGGCTAGCGAGGCGGAACGAGCAGTACTTC
NA,TRBD2,TRBJ2-7,TRBV5-1,CASSLGLAGGTTYEQYF,TGCGCCAGCAGCTTGGGGCTAGCGGGAGGGACGACTTACGAGCAGTACTTC
NA,NA,TRBJ2-2,TRBV11-3,CASSALPGANGELFF,TGTGCCAGCAGCGCCCTTCCTGGGGCTAATGGGGAGCTGTTTTTT
few,NA,TRBJ2-1,TRBV5-1,CASSVRDFSYNEQFF,TGCGCCAGCAGCGTCCGGGACTTTTCCTACAATGAGCAGTTCTTC